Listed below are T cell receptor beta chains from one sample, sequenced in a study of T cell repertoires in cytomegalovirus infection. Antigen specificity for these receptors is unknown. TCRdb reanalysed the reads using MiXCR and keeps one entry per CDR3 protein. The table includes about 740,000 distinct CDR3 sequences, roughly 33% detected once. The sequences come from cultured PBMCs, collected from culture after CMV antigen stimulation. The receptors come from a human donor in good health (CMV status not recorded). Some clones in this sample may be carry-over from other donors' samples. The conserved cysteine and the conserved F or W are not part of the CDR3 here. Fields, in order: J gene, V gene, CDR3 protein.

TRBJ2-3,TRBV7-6,ASSLALVDTQY
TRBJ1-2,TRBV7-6,ASSLSRLRGGYT
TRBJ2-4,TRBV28,ASSWTGAKNIQY
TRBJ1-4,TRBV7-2,ASSSAAGGGAEKLF
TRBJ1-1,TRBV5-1,ASSLSRGSTEAF
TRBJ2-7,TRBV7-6,ASSLYLGANYEQY
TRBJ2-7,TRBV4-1,ASSQDRADYEQY
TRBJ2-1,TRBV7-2,ASTLEAATYNEQF
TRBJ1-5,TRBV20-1,SAKAAPGRHQPQH
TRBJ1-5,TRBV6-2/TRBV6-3,ASSYSHMGFGNQPQH
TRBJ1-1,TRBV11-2,ASRPDVHTEAF
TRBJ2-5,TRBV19,ASSMDQETQY
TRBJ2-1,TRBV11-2,ASSSRTSRL
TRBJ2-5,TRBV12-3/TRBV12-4,ASRLGQGVETQY
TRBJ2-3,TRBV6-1,ASKTGESTDTQY
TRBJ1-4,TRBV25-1,ASSEWGATNEKLF
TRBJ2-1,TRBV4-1,ASSRQDGNEQF
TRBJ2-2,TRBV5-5,ASSLAGTSGREDGELF
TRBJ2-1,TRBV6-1,ASSEARGVREQF
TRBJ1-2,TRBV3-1,ASSHGADSYGYT
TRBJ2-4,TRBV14,ASSCQKLAKNIQY
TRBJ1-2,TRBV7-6,ASSPRLSGYGYT
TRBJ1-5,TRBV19,ASSDGGSNQPQH
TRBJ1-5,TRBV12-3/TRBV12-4,ASSATGTGVLPQH
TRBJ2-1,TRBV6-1,ASSRVRTYNEQF
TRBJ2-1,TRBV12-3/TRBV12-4,ASSLQINEQF
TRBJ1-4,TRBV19,ASRSGEKLF
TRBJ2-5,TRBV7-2,ASSRDRGQETQY
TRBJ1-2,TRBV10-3,AISFPTSNYGYT
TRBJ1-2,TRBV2,ARYRQSTNYGYT
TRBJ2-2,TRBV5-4,ASRPTTGTGNTGELF
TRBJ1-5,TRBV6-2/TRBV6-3,ASRLTGGGQPQH
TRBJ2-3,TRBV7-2,ASSLVLGGDTQY
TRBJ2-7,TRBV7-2,ASSLVSLAGGEGQY
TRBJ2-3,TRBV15,ATSRDRDTQY
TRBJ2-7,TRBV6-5,ASSYNRGGYEQY